The rows below give T cell receptor beta chains drawn from one sample of a study of cytomegalovirus exposure and HLA in healthy donors. Libraries were prepared by immunoSEQ multiplex PCR; TCRdb keeps only in-frame clonotypes and omits some of them. The data hold around 55,000 clones, with around 78% observed a single time. Source material: PBMCs. The receptor set was obtained from a female donor in good health and CMV-seronegative. The CDR3 runs from the conserved cysteine through the conserved F or W. A D gene is named only where the DNA matches it firmly. The size of a clone is reported for some rows only, either as once, few or many, or as a class for expanded clones.

j_call	d_call	clone_size	v_call	cdr3_nt	cdr3_aa
TRBJ2-3	TRBD2	NA	TRBV5-1	TGCGCCAGCAAATCTAGCGGTAGCACAGATACGCAGTATTTT	CASKSSGSTDTQYF
TRBJ2-5	NA	NA	TRBV2	TGTGCCAGCAGGTTTAGGCAGGCACAAGAGACCCAGTACTTC	CASRFRQAQETQYF
TRBJ2-5	TRBD2	once	TRBV19	TGTGCCAGTAGTATGGGGGGGGAGACCCAGTACTTC	CASSMGGETQYF
TRBJ2-1	TRBD2	NA	TRBV6-5	TGTGCCAGCAGATTACCGAGCGGGGAGGGAAAGCAGTTCTTC	CASRLPSGEGKQFF
TRBJ2-1	NA	NA	TRBV4-1	TGCGCCAGCAGCCGACGAGGGGTTAGGGACTTCGGTTGGGGGTCCTACAATGAGCAGTTCTTC	CASSRRGVRDFGWGSYNEQFF
TRBJ1-4	TRBD1	NA	TRBV14	TGTGCCAGCAGCCCCTCTCGCCGGGACAGGGTTGAAAAACTGTTTTTT	CASSPSRRDRVEKLFF
TRBJ2-1	NA	few	TRBV13	TGTGCCAGCAGCTTATATCTGGCTCCCAATGAGCAGTTCTTC	CASSLYLAPNEQFF
TRBJ2-1	TRBD1	NA	TRBV7-9	TGTGCCAGCAGCTCGGGACAGGGGTTGGATGAGCAGTTCTTC	CASSSGQGLDEQFF
TRBJ1-6	NA	NA	TRBV11-2	TGTGCCAGCAGCTTAGTTCGAGCGGTGGATTCACCCCTCCACTTT	CASSLVRAVDSPLHF
TRBJ1-1	NA	NA	TRBV27	TGTGCCAGCAGCTCAACTATTGGACTGGGAGAAGCTTTCTTT	CASSSTIGLGEAFF
TRBJ2-3	NA	NA	TRBV5-4	TGTGCCAGCAGCCCAGCAGGGCAGAGCCAAGATACGCAGTATTTT	CASSPAGQSQDTQYF
TRBJ2-1	TRBD2	NA	TRBV4-2	TGTGCCAGCAGCCAAGATTCCGTTGCGGGGGGGCCCAATGAGCAGTTCTTC	CASSQDSVAGGPNEQFF
TRBJ2-5	NA	NA	TRBV19	TGTGCCAGTAGTCTGTACAGTGGGGAGACCCAGTACTTC	CASSLYSGETQYF
TRBJ2-5	NA	few	TRBV10-3	TGTGCCATCAGGGCAACAGGGTCTACGGAGACCCAGTACTTC	CAIRATGSTETQYF
TRBJ2-3	NA	NA	TRBV19	TGTGCCAGTAGGTTATGGGCTTCTAGCACAGATACGCAGTATTTT	CASRLWASSTDTQYF
TRBJ1-4	TRBD1	NA	TRBV6-5	TGTGCCAGCAGTTCACAGGGGGCACGGGGGGAGAAACTGTTTTTT	CASSSQGARGEKLFF
TRBJ1-1	NA	few	TRBV18	TGTGCCAGCTCACCATCAGGGGCCATGAACACTGAAGCTTTCTTT	CASSPSGAMNTEAFF
TRBJ1-3	NA	NA	TRBV5-4	TGTGCCAGCAGCGCAGGGTCCCACTCGGCTGGAAACACCATATATTTT	CASSAGSHSAGNTIYF
TRBJ2-3	TRBD2	NA	TRBV11-1	TGTGCCAGCAGCCTACTTAGCGGGGGGGGGACAGATACGCAGTATTTT	CASSLLSGGGTDTQYF
TRBJ2-2	NA	NA	TRBV5-6	TGTGCCAGCAGCTTGCACGGGGAGCTGTTTTTT	CASSLHGELFF
TRBJ1-3	NA	NA	TRBV7-2	TGTGCCAGCAGCTTAGAACAGCAGGCTCTCTCTGGAAACACCATATATTTT	CASSLEQQALSGNTIYF
TRBJ1-1	NA	few	TRBV7-3	TGTGCCAGCAGCTTACAGGGGCCGAACACTGAAGCTTTCTTT	CASSLQGPNTEAFF
TRBJ2-7	NA	NA	TRBV7-9	TGTGCCAGCAGCTTATGGCAGGGCAGCGAGCAGTACTTC	CASSLWQGSEQYF
TRBJ1-1	NA	once	TRBV4-3	TGCGCCAGCAGCCAAGATGGCTCGAACACTGAAGCTTTCTTT	CASSQDGSNTEAFF
TRBJ2-7	NA	NA	TRBV20-1	TGCAGTGCTAGACTAGCGCTCGAGCAGTACTTC	CSARLALEQYF
TRBJ2-3	NA	NA	TRBV7-8	TGTGCCAGCAGCCAAGGTGGAGGGTACGCAGATACGCAGTATTTT	CASSQGGGYADTQYF
TRBJ1-2	TRBD1	NA	TRBV4-1	TGCGCCAGCAGCCCACCGACAGGGTCCGGCTACACCTTC	CASSPPTGSGYTF
TRBJ1-5	NA	NA	TRBV6-6	TGTGCCAGCATTTTAAGTCAGGCCAATCAGCCCCAGCATTTT	CASILSQANQPQHF
TRBJ2-2	NA	NA	TRBV9	TGTGCCAGCAGCGTAGAGGGGGCCGGGGAGCTGTTTTTT	CASSVEGAGELFF
TRBJ1-6	NA	NA	TRBV5-1	TGCGCCAGCAGCTTGGCAGGGGTGAAGGATTCACCCCTCCACTTT	CASSLAGVKDSPLHF
TRBJ1-6	NA	NA	TRBV30	TGTGCCTGGAGTCAATCCCCCCCAGGGCTATATGGTTCACCCCTCCACTTT	CAWSQSPPGLYGSPLHF
TRBJ1-2	TRBD1	NA	TRBV5-1	TGCGCCAGCAGCAGGGTAGGGGGCACGGGCTACACCTTC	CASSRVGGTGYTF
TRBJ2-3	NA	once	TRBV7-9	TGTGCCAGCAGCTTCGGGGAATATAGCACAGATACGCAGTATTTT	CASSFGEYSTDTQYF
TRBJ1-5	NA	once	TRBV6-1	TGTGCCGGTAGCCGCGGGGGTTATCAGCCCCAGCATTTT	CAGSRGGYQPQHF
TRBJ1-1	TRBD1	few	TRBV2	TGTGCCAGCAGTGTTGAAGGGGGCCGGTACACTGAAGCTTTTTTT	CASSVEGGRYTEAFF
TRBJ1-1	NA	NA	TRBV6-5	TGTGCCAGCAGTTACGGGGGGTCTACTGAAGCTTTCTTT	CASSYGGSTEAFF
TRBJ2-5	NA	NA	TRBV6-4	TGTGCCAGCAGTGAAGGAGAGGGTGCCGGGACCCAGTACTTC	CASSEGEGAGTQYF